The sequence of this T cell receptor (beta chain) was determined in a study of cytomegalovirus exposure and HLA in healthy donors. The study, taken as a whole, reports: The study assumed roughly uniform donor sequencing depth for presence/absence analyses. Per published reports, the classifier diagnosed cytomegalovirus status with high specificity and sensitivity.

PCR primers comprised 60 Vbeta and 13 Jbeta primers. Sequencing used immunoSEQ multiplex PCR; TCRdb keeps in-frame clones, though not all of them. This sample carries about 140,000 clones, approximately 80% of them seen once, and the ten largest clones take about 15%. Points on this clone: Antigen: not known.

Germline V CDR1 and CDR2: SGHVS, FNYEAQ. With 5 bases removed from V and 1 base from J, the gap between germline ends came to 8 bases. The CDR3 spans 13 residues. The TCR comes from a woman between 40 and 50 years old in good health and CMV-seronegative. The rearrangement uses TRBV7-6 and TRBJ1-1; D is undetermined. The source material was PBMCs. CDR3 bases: TGTGCCAGCAGCAAAGTACAGAACACTGAAGCTTTCTTT. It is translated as CASSKVQNTEAFF.